This T cell receptor (beta chain) was documented in a study of blood T cell repertoires in COVID-19. Here immunoSEQ multiplex PCR was the method, and the copy in TCRdb shows in-frame clones only, minus some. The sample has about 130,000 clones, around four fifths seen once; the top ten hold around 20%. Trimming removed 3 bases from V and 4 bases from J, with 10 bases in between. The CDR3 is made up of 13 amino acids. This sequence was found in a man at least 80 years old with acute or convalescent COVID-19. The sequenced material came from peripheral blood. This chain uses TRBV5-3 with TRBJ1-2; D call uncertain. TRBV5-3 is designated an ORF whose function remains uncertain. The CDR3 sequence is CARSSTTSYGYTF. Written as DNA, the CDR3 is TGTGCCAGAAGCTCGACAACGAGCTATGGCTACACCTTC.